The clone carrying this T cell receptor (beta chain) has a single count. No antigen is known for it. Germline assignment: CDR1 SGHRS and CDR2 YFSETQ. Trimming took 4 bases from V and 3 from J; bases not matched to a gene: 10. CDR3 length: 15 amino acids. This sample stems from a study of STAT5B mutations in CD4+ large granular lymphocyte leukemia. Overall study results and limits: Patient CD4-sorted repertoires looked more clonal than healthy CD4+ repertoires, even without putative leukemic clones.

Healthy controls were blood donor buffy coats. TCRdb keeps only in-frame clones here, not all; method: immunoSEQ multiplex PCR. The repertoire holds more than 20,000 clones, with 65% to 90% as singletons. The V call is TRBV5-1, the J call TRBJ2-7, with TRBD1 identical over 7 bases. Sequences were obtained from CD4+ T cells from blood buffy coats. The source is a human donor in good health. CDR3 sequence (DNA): TGCGCCAGCAGCCTCACAGGGGTTGCGATCTACGAGCAGTACTTC. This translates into CASSLTGVAIYEQYF.